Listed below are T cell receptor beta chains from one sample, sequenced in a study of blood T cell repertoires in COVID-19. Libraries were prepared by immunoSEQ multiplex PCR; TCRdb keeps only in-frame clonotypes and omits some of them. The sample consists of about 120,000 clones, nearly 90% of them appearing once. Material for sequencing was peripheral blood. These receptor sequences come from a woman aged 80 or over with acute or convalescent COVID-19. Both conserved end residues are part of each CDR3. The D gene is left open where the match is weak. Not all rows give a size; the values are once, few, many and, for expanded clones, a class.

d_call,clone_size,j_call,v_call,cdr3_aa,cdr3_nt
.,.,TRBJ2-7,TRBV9,CASSVGIAGSGEQYF,TGTGCCAGCAGCGTGGGGATCGCGGGCTCAGGCGAGCAGTACTTC
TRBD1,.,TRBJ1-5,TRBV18,CASSTGGAGQPQHF,TGTGCCAGCTCAACAGGGGGCGCGGGTCAGCCCCAGCATTTT
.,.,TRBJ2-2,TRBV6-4,CASSPGTSNTGELFF,TGTGCCAGCAGCCCCGGGACTTCAAACACCGGGGAGCTGTTTTTT
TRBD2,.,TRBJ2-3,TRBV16,CASSSQRETSTDTQYF,TGTGCCAGCAGCAGCCAGCGGGAGACGTCCACAGATACGCAGTATTTT
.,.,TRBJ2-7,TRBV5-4,CASKVDNRVTYEQYF,TGTGCCAGCAAGGTAGACAACAGGGTCACCTACGAGCAGTACTTC
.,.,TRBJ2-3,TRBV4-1,CASSQEASATDTQYF,TGCGCCAGCAGCCAAGAGGCCTCCGCCACAGATACGCAGTATTTT
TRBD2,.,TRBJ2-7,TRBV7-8,CASSLAVAGGRTTYEQYF,TGTGCCAGCAGCTTAGCGGTAGCGGGAGGGCGAACCACCTACGAGCAGTACTTC
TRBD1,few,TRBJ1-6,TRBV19,CASSASHRGWNSPLHF,TGTGCCAGTAGTGCTTCACACAGGGGTTGGAATTCACCCCTCCACTTT
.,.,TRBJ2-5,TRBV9,CASSATGGLETQYF,TGTGCCAGCAGCGCCACCGGGGGTTTGGAGACCCAGTACTTC
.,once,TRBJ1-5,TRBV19,CASSIDSRNQPQHF,TGTGCCAGTAGTATTGACAGCCGCAATCAGCCCCAGCATTTT
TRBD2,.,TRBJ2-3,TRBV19,CATSQLAGDTDTQYF,TGTGCCACTTCACAGCTAGCGGGTGACACAGATACGCAGTATTTT
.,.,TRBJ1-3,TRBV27,CASRLDTFSGNTIYF,TGTGCCAGCAGATTGGACACCTTCTCTGGAAACACCATATATTTT
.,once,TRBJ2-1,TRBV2,CASSEFLYNEQFF,TGTGCCAGCAGTGAATTTCTGTACAATGAGCAGTTCTTC
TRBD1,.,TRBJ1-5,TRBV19,CASSNRDRQPQHF,TGTGCCAGTAGTAACCGGGACAGGCAGCCCCAGCATTTT
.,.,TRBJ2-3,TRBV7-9,CASSLRGGSTDTQYF,TGTGCCAGCAGCTTAAGGGGGGGCTCCACAGATACGCAGTATTTT
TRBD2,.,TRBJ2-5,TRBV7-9,CASSLIAGIQETQYF,TGTGCCAGCAGCTTAATAGCGGGGATCCAAGAGACCCAGTACTTC
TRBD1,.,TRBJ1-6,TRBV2,CASSDSGTVNSPLHF,TGTGCCAGCAGTGACAGTGGGACAGTCAATTCACCCCTCCACTTT
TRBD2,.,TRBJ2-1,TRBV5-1,CASNVRGDDYNEQFF,TGCGCCAGCAATGTTCGGGGGGACGACTACAATGAGCAGTTCTTC
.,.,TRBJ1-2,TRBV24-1,CATSDYLSGGYTF,TGTGCCACCAGTGATTACCTTAGTGGTGGCTACACCTTC
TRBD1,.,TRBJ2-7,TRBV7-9,CASSETGVSLYEQYF,TGTGCCAGCAGCGAGACAGGGGTCTCCCTCTACGAGCAGTACTTC
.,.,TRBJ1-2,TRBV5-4,CASSSGEFGVGYGYTF,TGTGCCAGCAGCTCGGGAGAGTTCGGGGTTGGCTATGGCTACACCTTC
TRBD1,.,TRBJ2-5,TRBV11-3,CASSLGQGLGETQYF,TGTGCCAGCAGCTTAGGACAGGGGTTGGGAGAGACCCAGTACTTC
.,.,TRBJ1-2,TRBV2,CASSEMAGVGYTF,TGTGCCAGCAGTGAGATGGCAGGGGTTGGCTACACCTTC
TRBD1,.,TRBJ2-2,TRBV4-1,CASSHPNAGTGRGELFF,TGCGCCAGCAGCCACCCCAATGCGGGGACAGGGAGGGGGGAGCTGTTTTTT
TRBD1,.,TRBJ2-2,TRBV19,CASSIGDRVTGELFF,TGTGCCAGTAGTATTGGGGACAGGGTCACCGGGGAGCTGTTTTTT
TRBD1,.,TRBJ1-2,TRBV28,CASSLLGGGGYTF,TGTGCCAGCAGTTTGCTAGGGGGCGGGGGCTACACCTTC
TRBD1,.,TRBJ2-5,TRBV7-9,CASSLTGTVGTQYF,TGTGCCAGCAGCCTAACCGGGACAGTGGGGACCCAGTACTTC
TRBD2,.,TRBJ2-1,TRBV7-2,CASSFIAGGPSSYNEQFF,TGTGCCAGCAGCTTCATAGCGGGAGGTCCCAGCTCCTACAATGAGCAGTTCTTC
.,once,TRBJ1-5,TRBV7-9,CASSLDGQTYQPQHF,TGTGCCAGCAGCTTAGATGGACAGACGTATCAGCCCCAGCATTTT
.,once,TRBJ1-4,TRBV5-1,CASSSSLGVNEKLFF,TGCGCCAGCAGCTCCTCCTTGGGAGTTAATGAAAAACTGTTTTTT
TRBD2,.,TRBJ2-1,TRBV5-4,CASKPGTSGGHEQFF,TGTGCCAGCAAACCCGGGACTAGCGGGGGACATGAGCAGTTCTTC
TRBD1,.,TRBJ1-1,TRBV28,CASSSTLRTGSNTEAFF,TGTGCCAGCAGTTCCACCCTAAGGACAGGGTCTAACACTGAAGCTTTCTTT
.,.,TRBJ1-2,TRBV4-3,CASSAGRGYGYTF,TGCGCCAGCAGCGCGGGGAGGGGCTATGGCTACACCTTC
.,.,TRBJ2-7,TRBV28,CASSWGQRREQYF,TGTGCCAGCAGTTGGGGGCAGCGAAGGGAGCAGTACTTC
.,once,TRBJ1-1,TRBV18,CASSPDTGPSTEAFF,TGTGCCAGCTCACCGGACACCGGGCCGAGCACTGAAGCTTTCTTT
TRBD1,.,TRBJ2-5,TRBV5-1,CASSLGGQGGFETQYF,TGCGCCAGCAGCTTGGGAGGACAGGGGGGTTTCGAGACCCAGTACTTC
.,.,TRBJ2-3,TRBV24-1,CATSDFGRATDTQYF,TGTGCCACCAGTGATTTCGGCAGGGCCACAGATACGCAGTATTTT
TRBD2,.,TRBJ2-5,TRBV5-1,CASSLDSSGLETQYF,TGCGCCAGCAGCTTGGATAGTAGCGGGTTAGAGACCCAGTACTTC
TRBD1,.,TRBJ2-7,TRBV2,CASRQGEISYEQYF,TGTGCCAGCAGACAGGGGGAGATCTCCTACGAGCAGTACTTC
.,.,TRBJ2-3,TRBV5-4,CASSLGGTHTDTQYF,TGTGCCAGCAGCTTGGGGGGGACTCACACAGATACGCAGTATTTT
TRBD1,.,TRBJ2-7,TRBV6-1,CASSSRDRGSYEQYF,TGTGCCAGCAGTTCCCGGGACAGGGGTTCCTACGAGCAGTACTTC
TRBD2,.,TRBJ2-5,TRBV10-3,CAINERGGLETQYF,TGTGCCATCAACGAGCGGGGGGGCCTGGAGACCCAGTACTTC
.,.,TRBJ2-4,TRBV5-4,CASSLPGGGKNIQYF,TGTGCCAGCAGCTTGCCAGGGGGAGGCAAAAACATTCAGTACTTC